This TCR beta chain appears in the sequencing data of a study of identical twins. TCRdb passed the 5' RACE reads through MiXCR, listing each CDR3 protein once. The data contain about 720,000 distinct CDR3 sequences, around a sixth of them seen just once; the ten biggest clones take up about an eighth. This clonotype came up a few times. The sample also formed part of further work on T cells expressing NK-cell markers. That investigation notes: For five or six donors, the dominant NKG2C+ clonotypes made up about 1.0-7.5% of their CD8+ T cells.

The sequenced material came from PBMCs. This clonotype was sampled from a young woman in good health.

CDR3 region: CASSHERGREQYF. CDR3 DNA sequence: TGTGCCAGCAGCCACGAACGGGGGAGGGAGCAGTACTTC. J is TRBJ2-7 and V is TRBV4-2; possibly TRBD2 for D (6 bases). V lost 3 bases, J lost 7 bases, and 13 bases lay in between. CDR3 length: 13 residues. CDR1 and CDR2 from the germline V gene are LGHNA and YNFKEQ.